This T cell receptor (beta chain) emerged from a study of radiation and T cells in renal cell carcinoma. Findings and limits, study-wide: Top tumor clonotypes rose in blood 2 weeks post-radiation, then contracted. Baseline intratumoral clonotype presence is unknown without pretreatment biopsies.

V lost 3 bases to trimming and J lost 4 bases, with 10 bases between them. The CDR3 is 15 amino acids. Looked up from germline, CDR1 is LNHDA and CDR2 is SQIVND (reference sequence). The table came from immunoSEQ multiplex PCR; TCRdb's copy has only in-frame clones and leaves some out. This sample has approximately 140,000 clones, with 88% found just once. This clone was seen only once. Its antigen is not identified. Noted time point: baseline pretreatment blood. Sample treatment: 15 Gy SBRT to primary tumor, nephrectomy 4 weeks later. Clear cell pathology was present in this patient's renal cell carcinoma.

The sample in question was blood, obtained from a patient whose treatment included radiotherapy and nephrectomy. The sequence came from a woman between 65 and 79 years old with renal cell carcinoma. This chain connects TRBV19 to TRBJ2-6; D could derive from TRBD1 or TRBD2 (5 bases each). CDR3 region: CASSIWGTGANVLTF. For the CDR3, the DNA is TGTGCCAGTAGTATCTGGGGGACCGGGGCCAACGTCCTGACTTTC.